This T cell receptor beta chain emerged from a study of T cells after yellow fever vaccination. TCRdb called the 5' RACE reads again in MiXCR, with one record for every CDR3 protein. This sample yields roughly 300,000 distinct CDR3 sequences, of which roughly 8% are seen a single time; roughly 18% belongs to the top ten. This clonotype was detected only a few times. This CDR3 has 17 residues. CDR1 is SGHTA and CDR2 is FQGNSA in the germline V gene. V gave up 0 bases and J gave up 5 bases, with 17 bases separating them. The sample consisted of PBMCs, taken 45 days after the first yellow fever vaccination. This sequence joins TRBV7-2 and TRBJ2-1, with D hard to call. The origin of this receptor is a man between 18 and 35 years old who received the YFV17D yellow fever vaccine. CDR3 bases: TGTGCCAGCAGCTTAGCGTTCTGGGTGACGATGGACAATGAGCAGTTCTTC. It is translated as CASSLAFWVTMDNEQFF.